This TCR beta chain was identified in a study of tissue T cells after allogeneic stem cell transplantation. Findings of the study overall: Some tissue clones might be persisting host cells; their alloreactivity or antigen specificity was not determined. Anatomically similar tissues had similar TCR repertoires within each patient.

Germline CDR1 and CDR2: KGHPV and FQNQEV (reference sequence). The CDR3 runs 14 residues. The V gene lost 3 bases and the J gene lost 1 base, with 6 bases spanning the gap. Sequenced by immunoSEQ multiplex PCR; TCRdb stores in-frame clones only, minus some. This table has several thousand clones, roughly half appearing once. With respect to this clone: Its antigen is undetermined. The germline and genes are mouse ones. Read data end 1 residue before the CDR3 end; the end is taken from the germline J gene.

Sample time point: mouse harvest day 14 after allogeneic transplant. Mouse grafts combined 10^7 T-cell-depleted bone marrow cells with 10^6 splenic CD5+ T cells. Mice had MHC-mismatched B6 into BALB/c GVHD, sampled day 7 or 14. The J gene is TRBJ2-2, the V gene TRBV26; D is unclear. The receptor comes from a female BALB/c mouse given C57BL/6 T cells with graft-versus-host disease after an allogeneic hematopoietic cell transplant. Sequencing input: gut tissue. CDR3 bases read: TGTGCCAGCAGTCTACAGAGAAACACCGGGCAGCTCTAC. As protein: CASSLQRNTGQLY. The CDR3 in full is CASSLQRNTGQLYF.